This T cell receptor (beta chain) was captured by sequencing in a study of CD8 T cells in Susac syndrome. CDR3 size: 13 residues. Germline CDR1 is MNHEY and CDR2 is SVGAGI. The V and J ends lost 6 bases and 9 bases respectively, with 17 bases between them. RNA, at about 0.5 to 1 ug, was reverse transcribed with random hexamers. Multiplex immunoSEQ PCR targeted 54 Vbeta and 13 Jbeta TCR beta segments. Each CDR3 protein is one row after TCRdb ran MiXCR on the immunoSEQ multiplex PCR reads. The data hold 300,000 to 350,000 distinct CDR3 sequences, with about 91% observed a single time. The multiple sclerosis controls were treatment-naive patients, and their relapsing-remitting disease was stable or active.

Sequencing input: CD4+ T cells from PBMCs. The clonotype was recovered from a human donor with multiple sclerosis. The genes are TRBV6-5 and TRBJ1-1; D not certain. CDR3 amino acids: CASSPRHGSQAFF. CDR3 nucleotides: TGTGCCAGCAGCCCTCGCCATGGTTCCCAAGCTTTCTTT.